Listed here are 31 T cell receptor beta chains from one sample, sequenced in a study of chemoradiotherapy in HPV16-positive cancers. Profiled with immunoSEQ multiplex PCR; TCRdb holds only in-frame clones, not every one. This sample has approximately 12,000 clones, with around 80% found just once. Sampling took place from a patient who underwent chemoradiotherapy. The receptors stem from a human donor with HPV-associated anogenital cancer.

The rearrangement joins TRBV6-4 to TRBJ1-6; a weak D match, TRBD1 (5 bases). Trimming pared 3 bases from V and 5 bases from J, leaving 11 bases between. In germline, CDR1 is MRHNA, CDR2 SNTAGT. This CDR3 contains 15 residues. CDR3 nucleotide sequence: TGTGCCAGCAGTGAGGCCCAGGGAAATAATTCACCCCTCCACTTT. It specifies CASSEAQGNNSPLHF.

This clone was observed a few times. The V call is TRBV6-1, the J call TRBJ2-7; 9 positions agree with TRBD1. V lost 1 base and J lost 4; bases outside the gene matches: 5. The CDR3 spans 15 residues. Germline CDR1 MNHNS, CDR2 SASEGT. CDR3 nucleotide sequence: TGTGCCAGCAGTGAAGATGGGACAGGGTCATACGAGCAGTACTTC. Its translation: CASSEDGTGSYEQYF.

The J gene is TRBJ1-6, the V gene TRBV2; no clear D gene. The CDR3 has 15 amino acids. In germline, CDR1 is SNHLY, CDR2 FYNNEI. V shed 5 bases and J shed 6 bases, with 14 bases lying between them. The CDR3 region is CASSTEQSPNSPLHF. In DNA form, the CDR3 reads TGTGCCAGCAGTACTGAACAGTCGCCTAATTCACCCCTCCACTTT.

The chain is built from TRBV4-3 and TRBJ2-3; D is unresolved. The V end lost 0 bases, the J end lost 0 bases, and 10 bases lay between the germline ends. This CDR3 contains 16 residues. Germline loops: CDR1 LGHNA, CDR2 YSLEER. CDR3 coding DNA: TGCGCCAGCAGCCAAGAGAACAGCGCTAGCACAGATACGCAGTATTTT. Protein product: CASSQENSASTDTQYF.

The rearrangement links TRBV6-6 to TRBJ2-7; D not certain. V was pared by 1 base and J by 0 bases, with 7 bases between. CDR1 MNHNY and CDR2 SVGAGI come from the germline V gene (reference sequence). CDR3 length: 14 amino acids. As DNA, the CDR3 is TGTGCCAGCAGTTACTTCCAGAGCTCCTACGAGCAGTACTTC. Its translation is CASSYFQSSYEQYF.

This chain uses TRBV27 with TRBJ2-1; D possibly corresponds to TRBD2 (6 bases). The CDR3 loop spans 15 amino acids. V shed 4 bases and J shed 3 bases, with 13 bases lying between them. From germline, CDR1 is MNHEY and CDR2 SMNVEV (reference sequence). The CDR3 nucleotides read TGTGCCAGCAGTTCCGCCCGGGACTTCTACAATGAGCAGTTCTTC. Protein product: CASSSARDFYNEQFF.

This clone was observed a few times. V gene TRBV2 combines with J gene TRBJ1-1; no definite D call. Trimming took off 8 bases at V and 3 bases at J, with 13 bases between the two ends. The CDR3 is 13 amino acids. Germline assignment: CDR1 SNHLY and CDR2 FYNNEI. CDR3 in amino acids: CASSPVMYTEAFF. In DNA, the CDR3 is TGTGCCAGCTCGCCCGTTATGTACACTGAAGCTTTCTTT.

V and J are TRBV10-2 and TRBJ1-4; D uncertain. Between the trimmed V and J ends, which lost 3 bases and 2 bases, there was a span of 16 bases. The CDR3 runs to 17 residues. CDR1 is WSHSY and CDR2 is SAAADI in the germline V gene. This CDR3 is CASSDIGRGPTNEKLFF. CDR3 in DNA: TGCGCCAGCAGTGATATCGGTAGAGGGCCTACTAATGAAAAACTGTTTTTT.

The chain joins TRBV18 to TRBJ2-6, with 8 bases that match TRBD1. The germline V gene has CDR1 KGHSH and CDR2 LQKENI. This CDR3 has 19 amino acids. The ends lost 6 bases at V and 0 bases at J; junction bases unmatched: 13. CDR3 region: CASSQISGTGISGANVLTF. The CDR3 DNA follows: TGTGCCAGCTCTCAAATCTCCGGGACAGGCATCTCTGGGGCCAACGTCCTGACTTTC. Complete variable domain (other parts from reference TRBV18 and TRBJ2-6): NAGVMQNPRHLVRRRGQEARLRCSPMKGHSHVYWYRQLPEEGLKFMVYLQKENIIDESGMPKERFSAEFPKEGPSILRIQQVVRGDSAAYFCASSQISGTGISGANVLTFGAGSRLTVL.

This clone is categorized as medium-sized. The CDR3 loop is CASSPEDRYGYTF. Written as DNA, the CDR3 is TGTGCCAGCAGCCCCGAGGACCGCTATGGCTACACCTTC. The chain combines TRBV14 with TRBJ1-2; D is uncertain. CDR3 length: 13 residues. Per the germline V gene, CDR1 is SGHDN and CDR2 is FVKESK. The V end was cut by 4 bases, the J end by 4 bases, with 10 bases between.

With respect to this clone: Other DNA sequences in the same sample also yield this CDR3. V and J are TRBV9 and TRBJ2-6; no reliable D call. Looked up from germline, CDR1 is SGDLS and CDR2 is YYNGEE. The V end was cut by 3 bases, the J end by 4 bases, with 11 bases between. CDR3 length: 15 amino acids. The CDR3 DNA reads TGTGCCAGCAGCGGGGAAGGTTCAGGGGCCAACGTCCTGACTTTC. Translated, it gives CASSGEGSGANVLTF.

J is TRBJ2-4 and V is TRBV4-3, with 12 bases fitting TRBD2. V lost 2 bases to trimming and J lost 6 bases; unmatched junction nucleotides: 5. Germline-derived CDR1 and CDR2 are LGHNA and YSLEER. This CDR3 comprises 16 residues. Here the CDR3 reads CASSQLLTSGGNIQYF. The CDR3 DNA is TGCGCCAGCAGCCAACTTTTGACTAGCGGGGGAAACATTCAGTACTTC.

The gene calls are TRBV19 and TRBJ2-3; 9 bases are shared with TRBD2. Trimming took 4 bases from V and 10 from J; bases not matched to a gene: 6. The CDR3 length is 13 residues. Looked up from germline, CDR1 is LNHDA and CDR2 is SQIVND (reference sequence). CDR3 bases: TGTGCCAGTAGTACCTCACGGACTAGCGCGCAGTATTTT. The encoded protein is CASSTSRTSAQYF.

The chain joins TRBV9 to TRBJ2-3; TRBD2 aligns across 10 bases. Germline V gene sequence: CDR1 SGDLS, CDR2 YYNGEE. The CDR3 extends over 14 amino acids. The J segment lost 6 bases and the V segment lost 4 bases, leaving 5 bases of the junction unmatched. CDR3 bases: TGTGCCAGCAGCTTCAGCGGGGGGGCTGATACGCAGTATTTT. Its translation: CASSFSGGADTQYF.

This sequence joins TRBV6-9 and TRBJ2-5, with TRBD1 as a possible D gene (6 bases). Trimming cost V 1 base and J 1 base, with 16 bases left between them. The CDR3 sequence is 17 residues long. Germline V gene lookup returns CDR1 MNHGY and CDR2 SVAAGI. The CDR3 region is CASSYLGAGPLQETQYF. The CDR3 coding sequence is TGTGCCAGCAGTTATTTGGGGGCAGGGCCTCTCCAAGAGACCCAGTACTTC.

In nucleotides, the CDR3 is TGTGCCAGCAGCCCGGACAGGGTTGCTGGGTTCGAGCAGTACTTC. This translates into CASSPDRVAGFEQYF. J is TRBJ2-7 and V is TRBV11-2; 8 nucleotides agree with TRBD1. From germline, CDR1 is SGHAT and CDR2 FQNNGV. V lost 5 bases to trimming and J lost 6 bases; unmatched junction nucleotides: 12. The CDR3 covers 15 residues.

The chain couples TRBV28 to TRBJ2-7; 11 nucleotides match TRBD2. From germline, CDR1 is MDHEN and CDR2 SYDVKM. V lost 5 bases to trimming and J lost 5 bases; unmatched junction nucleotides: 8. The CDR3 spans 15 residues. CDR3 protein: CASSPWGLAADEQYF. The CDR3, as DNA: TGTGCCAGCAGTCCCTGGGGACTAGCGGCCGACGAGCAGTACTTC.

This chain connects TRBV4-2 to TRBJ1-2, with D maybe TRBD1 (5 bases). Between the trimmed V and J ends, which lost 0 bases and 8 bases, there was a span of 10 bases. The CDR3 runs to 13 residues. The germline V gene has CDR1 LGHNA and CDR2 YNFKEQ. The DNA of the CDR3 is TGTGCCAGCAGCCAAGAGACAGAGGCGGGCTACACCTTC. It is translated as CASSQETEAGYTF.

This chain uses TRBV5-1 with TRBJ2-2, with TRBD1 identical over 8 bases. V lost 4 bases, J lost 4 bases, and 12 bases stayed unmatched. From germline, CDR1 is SGHRS and CDR2 YFSETQ. The CDR3 length is 17 residues. As DNA, the CDR3 is TGCGCCAGCAGCCCACAGGGGGGTACTCCGGTCACCGGGGAGCTGTTTTTT. Its translation is CASSPQGGTPVTGELFF.

This clone turned up a few times. The rearrangement uses TRBV7-3 and TRBJ1-6, with no clear D. The CDR3 totals 15 residues. Germline lookup yields CDR1 SGHTA and CDR2 FQGTGA. The V and J ends lost 1 base and 10 bases respectively, with 14 bases between them. This CDR3 reads CASSLIGPTGSPLHF. The CDR3 DNA follows: TGTGCCAGCAGCTTAATCGGTCCGACGGGATCACCCCTCCACTTT.

The rearrangement uses TRBV11-2 and TRBJ1-4; 8 bases line up with TRBD1. Germline values: CDR1 SGHAT, CDR2 FQNNGV. The junction had 3 bases not matched to a gene; V was cut back by 1 base and J by 5 bases. This CDR3 has 15 amino acids. The CDR3 is CASSLGTGKNEKLFF. The CDR3 DNA follows: TGTGCCAGCAGCTTAGGGACAGGGAAGAATGAAAAACTGTTTTTT.

This chain connects TRBV5-1 to TRBJ2-2; D assignment may be TRBD1 or TRBD2 (6 bases each). From germline, CDR1 is SGHRS and CDR2 YFSETQ. CDR3 length: 18 amino acids. The ends were cut back, 2 bases at V and 3 bases at J, with 20 bases in the middle. The CDR3 spells CASSFRWGAWPYTGELFF. The CDR3 DNA sequence: TGCGCCAGCAGCTTTCGGTGGGGGGCTTGGCCCTACACCGGGGAGCTGTTTTTT.

The V call is TRBV5-6, the J call TRBJ2-7; D is undetermined. This CDR3 contains 18 residues. Germline CDR1 is SGHDT and CDR2 is YYEEEE. V was clipped by 3 bases and J by 3 bases, with 25 bases between them. DNA of the CDR3: TGTGCCAGCAGCTCAACTACCTTGACGGGCCGCATGGGCTACGAGCAGTACTTC. Translation: CASSSTTLTGRMGYEQYF.

This clone showed up just a few times. The chain combines TRBV7-8 with TRBJ1-6, with 7 bases that match TRBD1. After removal of 7 bases from V and 4 bases from J, the junction contained 1 base not matched to a gene. Germline lookup yields CDR1 SGHVS and CDR2 FQNEAQ. The CDR3 is made up of 13 amino acids. This chain's CDR3 is CASNRGYNSPLHF. The DNA for the CDR3 is TGTGCCAGCAACAGGGGATATAATTCACCCCTCCACTTT. Looking up the rest from reference TRBV7-8 and TRBJ1-6 gives the full variable domain: GAGVSQSPRYKVAKRGQDVALRCDPISGHVSLFWYQQALGQGPEFLTYFQNEAQLDKSGLPSDRFFAERPEGSVSTLKIQRTQQEDSAVYLCASNRGYNSPLHFGNGTRLTVT.

On this clone itself: One junction end disagrees with the germline gene, perhaps due to a read error. V is TRBV7-7 and J is TRBJ2-3, with 10 positions matching TRBD2. The CDR3 is 15 amino acids. Germline lookup yields CDR1 SSHAT and CDR2 FNYEAQ (reference sequence). The CDR3 spells CASSPGTSEASTQYF. In DNA form, the CDR3 reads TGTGCTAGCAGCCCGGGGACTAGCGAGGCCAGTACGCAGTATTTT.

The V gene is TRBV2, the J gene TRBJ2-3; D remains ambiguous. This CDR3 comprises 15 residues. The V end was cut by 0 bases, the J end by 4 bases, with 11 bases between. Germline-derived CDR1 and CDR2 are SNHLY and FYNNEI. The CDR3: CASSEAKGRADTQYF. The CDR3 bases are TGTGCCAGCAGTGAAGCCAAGGGTAGGGCAGATACGCAGTATTTT.

The chain has TRBV10-3 and TRBJ1-5; possibly TRBD1 for D (5 bases). The germline gives CDR1 ENHRY, CDR2 SYGVKD. The CDR3 extends over 13 amino acids. The ends were cut back, 9 bases at V and 2 bases at J, with 11 bases in the middle. This CDR3 is CAIHQGGNQPQHF. Written as DNA, the CDR3 is TGTGCCATTCATCAGGGCGGCAATCAGCCCCAGCATTTT.

The V and J genes are TRBV2 and TRBJ2-2, with 8 nucleotides matching TRBD1. CDR1 and CDR2 from the germline V gene are SNHLY and FYNNEI. CDR3 length: 14 amino acids. Trimming at V came to 7 bases and at J to 3 bases, leaving 4 bases not matched to a gene. The CDR3 nucleotides read TGTGCCAGCATGGGACAGGCTCACACCGGGGAGCTGTTTTTT. Amino acids: CASMGQAHTGELFF.

For this clone: The junction does not match germline at one end; this may be a read error. The V and J genes are TRBV5-5 and TRBJ2-1, with 10 bases that match TRBD1. Germline CDR1 SGHKS, CDR2 YYEKEE (reference sequence). CDR3 length: 13 residues. CDR3 loop: CASSLATGGPLVF. CDR3 nucleotides: TGTGCCAGCAGCTTGGCGACAGGGGGCCCTCTTGTCTTC.

The chain couples TRBV7-9 to TRBJ2-2, with 7 positions matching TRBD1. CDR1 is SEHNR and CDR2 is FQNEAQ in the germline V gene (reference sequence). V lost 5 bases, J lost 0 bases, and 6 bases stayed unmatched. This CDR3 comprises 16 residues. The CDR3 loop reads CASSRQGPTNTGELFF. In DNA, the CDR3 is TGTGCCAGCAGCCGACAGGGCCCTACGAACACCGGGGAGCTGTTTTTT.

This clone has a handful of counts. The chain has TRBV7-2 and TRBJ2-1, with no clear D. V was shortened by 1 base and J by 9 bases, with 4 bases between the two germline ends. This CDR3 contains 11 residues. Germline assignment: CDR1 SGHTA and CDR2 FQGNSA. CDR3 sequence reads: CASSLGFEQFF. For the CDR3, the DNA is TGTGCCAGCAGCTTAGGTTTTGAGCAGTTCTTC.